This T cell receptor beta chain was profiled in a study of blood T cell repertoires in COVID-19. Overall study context: Collection of acute and convalescent COVID-19 samples took place in the United States, Italy and Spain.

Trimming at V came to 3 bases and at J to 8 bases, leaving 6 bases not matched to a gene. The CDR3 length is 14 residues. From germline, CDR1 is KGHSH and CDR2 LQKENI. Per the study methods: The authors estimated nucleated cell counts from reference gene primer amplification. Libraries were prepared by immunoSEQ multiplex PCR; TCRdb keeps only in-frame clonotypes and omits some of them. D and trimming were read from the DNA, whereas the V and J calls and clone size are those reported in that table. The table includes 150,000 to 200,000 clones, over 75% detected once. The TCR originated in a man aged 80 or over with COVID-19, enrolled during active disease. The chain couples TRBV18 to TRBJ1-4; 7 bases map to TRBD1. Sequencing input: peripheral blood. The CDR3 sequence: CASSPTGTQEKLFF. DNA of the CDR3: TGTGCCAGCTCACCGACAGGGACGCAGGAAAAACTGTTTTTT.